The TCR beta chain described here comes from a study of control samples from healthy donors and cancer patients. This table comes from immunoSEQ multiplex PCR, and its TCRdb copy is limited to in-frame clones, with some not included. Found here are approximately 140,000 clones, more than 85% of them singletons; the top ten hold approximately 8.6%. The CDR3 is made up of 17 amino acids. Per the germline V gene, CDR1 is LNHNV and CDR2 is YYDKDF (reference sequence). The V and J ends lost 2 bases and 3 bases respectively, with 16 bases between them. Only one count was recorded for this clone. Sequenced: blood. The TCR comes from a woman aged 30 to 39 in good health. The gene calls are TRBV15 and TRBJ1-4; D perhaps matches TRBD1 (5 bases). Here the CDR3 reads CATSRPREWGANEKLFF. For the CDR3, the DNA is TGTGCCACCAGCAGACCCCGGGAGTGGGGGGCTAATGAAAAACTGTTTTTT.